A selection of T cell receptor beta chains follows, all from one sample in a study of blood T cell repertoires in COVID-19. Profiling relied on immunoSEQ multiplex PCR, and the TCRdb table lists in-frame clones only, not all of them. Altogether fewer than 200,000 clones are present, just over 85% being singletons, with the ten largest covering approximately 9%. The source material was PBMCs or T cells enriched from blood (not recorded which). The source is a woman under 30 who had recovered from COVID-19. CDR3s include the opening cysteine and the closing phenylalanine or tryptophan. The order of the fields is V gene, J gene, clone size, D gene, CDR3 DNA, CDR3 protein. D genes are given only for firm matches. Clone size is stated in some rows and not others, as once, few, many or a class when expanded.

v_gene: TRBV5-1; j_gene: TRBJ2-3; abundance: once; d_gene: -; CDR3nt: TGCGCCAGCAGACCGGGCGGGAATCTAGTGCCGGATACGCAGTATTTT; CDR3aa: CASRPGGNLVPDTQYF
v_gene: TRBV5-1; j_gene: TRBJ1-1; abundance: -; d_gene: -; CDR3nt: TGCGCCAGCAGCTTGAACGGGGGGAAGACTGAAGCTTTCTTT; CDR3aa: CASSLNGGKTEAFF
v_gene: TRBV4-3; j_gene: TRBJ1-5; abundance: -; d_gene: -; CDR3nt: TGCGCCAGCAGCCAAGAAGGTCCGGGACACCTCAATCAGCCCCAGCATTTT; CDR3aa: CASSQEGPGHLNQPQHF
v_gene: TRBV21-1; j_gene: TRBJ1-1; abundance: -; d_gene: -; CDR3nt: TGTGCCAGCAGCAAAGAGGATGATAGGGGGGCTTTCTTT; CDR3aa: CASSKEDDRGAFF
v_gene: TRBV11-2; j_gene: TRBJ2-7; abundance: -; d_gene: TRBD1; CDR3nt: TGTGCCAGCAGCTCTGACAGGGGTCCAGTCTACGAGCAGTACTTC; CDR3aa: CASSSDRGPVYEQYF
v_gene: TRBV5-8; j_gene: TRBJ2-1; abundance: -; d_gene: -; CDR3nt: TGTGCCAGCAGCTTGGCACGGGTCGGTGAGCAGTTCTTC; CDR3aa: CASSLARVGEQFF
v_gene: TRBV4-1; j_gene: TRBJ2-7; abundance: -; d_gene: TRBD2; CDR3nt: TGCGCCAGCAGCCACGGGAGGGCCAATATTTACGAGCAGTACTTC; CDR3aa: CASSHGRANIYEQYF
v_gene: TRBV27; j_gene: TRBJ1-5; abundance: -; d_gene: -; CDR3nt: TGTGCCAGCAGTCCCGCCCCAACAGGACCACTCGAGGGCAATCAGCCCCAGCATTTT; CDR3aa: CASSPAPTGPLEGNQPQHF
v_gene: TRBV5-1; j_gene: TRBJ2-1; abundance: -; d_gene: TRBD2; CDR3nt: TGCGCCAGCAGCCGGCGGGGGACGCAGGACCCCTACAATGAGCAGTTCTTC; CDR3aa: CASSRRGTQDPYNEQFF
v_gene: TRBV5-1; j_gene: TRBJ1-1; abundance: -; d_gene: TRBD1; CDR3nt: TGCGCCAGCAGCTTGGTAGAGATAGACAGGGGTAATGCTTTCTTT; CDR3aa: CASSLVEIDRGNAFF
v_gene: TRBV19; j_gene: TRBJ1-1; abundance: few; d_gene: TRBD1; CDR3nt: TGTGCCAGTAGGGTGGGGACAGGGATCAACACTGAAGCTTTCTTT; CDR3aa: CASRVGTGINTEAFF
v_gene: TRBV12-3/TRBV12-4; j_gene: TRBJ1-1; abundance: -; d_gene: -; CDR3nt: TGTGCCAGCAGTTTTAGCAGGGTAACTGAAGCTTTCTTT; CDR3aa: CASSFSRVTEAFF
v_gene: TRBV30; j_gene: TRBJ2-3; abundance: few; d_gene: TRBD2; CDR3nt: TGTGCCTGGAGTGTACGTCTAGCGGGGAGGTATAGGATTTATGCTAGCACAGATACGCAGTATTTT; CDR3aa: CAWSVRLAGRYRIYASTDTQYF
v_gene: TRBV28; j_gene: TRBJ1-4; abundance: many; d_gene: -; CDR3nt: TGTGCCAGCAGTTTATCGGGGTCTAATGAAAAACTGTTTTTT; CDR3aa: CASSLSGSNEKLFF
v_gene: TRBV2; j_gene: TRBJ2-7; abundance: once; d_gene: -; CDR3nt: TGTGCCAGCAGTGAAGCCCCCCACAAGACAGGCCTTGAGTACTTC; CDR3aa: CASSEAPHKTGLEYF
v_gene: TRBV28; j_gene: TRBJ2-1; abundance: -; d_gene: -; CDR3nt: TGTGCCAGCAGTCCCCCGAACAGGAATGGGATCCATGAGCAGTTCTTC; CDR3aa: CASSPPNRNGIHEQFF
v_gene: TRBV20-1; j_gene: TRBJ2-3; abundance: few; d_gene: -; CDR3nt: TGCAGTGCTAGTGAGTGGCGGACAGATACGCAGTATTTT; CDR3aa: CSASEWRTDTQYF
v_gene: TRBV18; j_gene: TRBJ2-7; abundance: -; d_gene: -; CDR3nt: TGTGCCAGCTCACCACCGGCATCCGTGGTTTCCGAGCAGTACTTC; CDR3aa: CASSPPASVVSEQYF
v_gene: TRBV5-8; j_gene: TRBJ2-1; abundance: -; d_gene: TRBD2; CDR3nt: TGTGCCAGCAGCTTGTACGGGAGGGGCCACAATGAGCAGTTCTTC; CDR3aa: CASSLYGRGHNEQFF
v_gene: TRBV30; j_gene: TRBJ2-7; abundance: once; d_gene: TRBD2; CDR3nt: TGTGCCTGGAGTGTACTGGCTAGCGGGAGGGCCGAGCAGTACTTC; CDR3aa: CAWSVLASGRAEQYF
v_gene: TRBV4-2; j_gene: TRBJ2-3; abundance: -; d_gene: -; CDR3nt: TGTGCCAGCAGCCAAGATTCAAAAACAGATACGCAGTATTTT; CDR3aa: CASSQDSKTDTQYF
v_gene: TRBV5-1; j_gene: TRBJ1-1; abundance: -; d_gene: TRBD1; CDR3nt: TGCGCCAGCAGCCCCTGGGCGGACAGGGGGGGCACTGAAGCTTTCTTT; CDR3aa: CASSPWADRGGTEAFF
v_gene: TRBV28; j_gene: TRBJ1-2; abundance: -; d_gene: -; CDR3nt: TGTGCCAGCAGGGCCGGGGGTTACCTCTATGGCTACACCTTC; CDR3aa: CASRAGGYLYGYTF
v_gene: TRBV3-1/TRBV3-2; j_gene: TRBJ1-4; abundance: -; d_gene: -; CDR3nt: TGTGCCAGCAGCCAAGAGGCGGAGGCTATGACTAATGAAAAACTGTTTTTT; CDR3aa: CASSQEAEAMTNEKLFF
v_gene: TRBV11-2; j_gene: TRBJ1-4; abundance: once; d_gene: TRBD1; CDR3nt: TGTGCCAGCAGCTTAGAGGGACAGACTAATGAAAAACTGTTTTTT; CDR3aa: CASSLEGQTNEKLFF
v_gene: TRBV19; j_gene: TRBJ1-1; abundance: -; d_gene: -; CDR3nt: TGTGCCAGTAGGTTAACTTTGAACACTGAAGCTTTCTTT; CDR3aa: CASRLTLNTEAFF
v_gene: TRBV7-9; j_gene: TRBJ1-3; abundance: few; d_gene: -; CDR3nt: TGTGCCAGCAGCCCAATTATCCAGGGATCTGGAAACACCATATATTTT; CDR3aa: CASSPIIQGSGNTIYF
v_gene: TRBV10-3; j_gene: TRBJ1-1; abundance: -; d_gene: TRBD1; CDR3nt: TGTGCCATCAGTCCGGGACAGACGAACACTGAAGCTTTCTTT; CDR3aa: CAISPGQTNTEAFF
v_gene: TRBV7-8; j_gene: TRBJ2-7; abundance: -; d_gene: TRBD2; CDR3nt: TGTGCCAGCAGCGCCGGGAGGAACGAGCAGTACTTC; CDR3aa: CASSAGRNEQYF
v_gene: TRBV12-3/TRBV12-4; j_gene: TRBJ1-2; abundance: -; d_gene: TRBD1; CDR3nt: TGTGCCAGCATCATTACAGGGGATGGCTACACCTTC; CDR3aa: CASIITGDGYTF
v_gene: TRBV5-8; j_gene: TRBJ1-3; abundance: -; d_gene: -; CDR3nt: TGTGCCAGCAGCTTAGAGGTTGGCTCTGGAAACACCATATATTTT; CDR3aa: CASSLEVGSGNTIYF